Presented here are 5 T cell receptor beta chains from one specimen sequenced in a study of cytomegalovirus exposure and HLA in healthy donors. Primers: 60 Vbeta forward and 13 Jbeta reverse. Repertoires were generated with immunoSEQ multiplex PCR, while TCRdb's copy carries only in-frame clones and drops some. The sample contains around 120,000 clones, 65% to 80% of which appear only once. The sample taken for sequencing was PBMCs. These receptors all come from a woman in her thirties or forties in good health and CMV-seropositive.

This clone was detected once. The chain is built from TRBV15 and TRBJ2-1; 7 positions agree with TRBD1. The ends lost 5 bases at V and 10 bases at J; junction bases unmatched: 8. From germline, CDR1 is LNHNV and CDR2 YYDKDF (reference sequence). The CDR3 covers 13 residues. In DNA form, the CDR3 reads TGTGCCACCAGCTTACAGGGGAGAAGAGAGCAGTTCTTC. It specifies CATSLQGRREQFF.

The chain joins TRBV30 to TRBJ2-1; 12 bases are a match to TRBD2. CDR1 is GTSNPN, CDR2 SVGIG, per germline (reference sequence). V lost 3 bases and J lost 16; bases outside the gene matches: 7. The CDR3 sequence is 12 residues long. The CDR3 sequence is CAWSAGLAGFFF. Written as DNA, the CDR3 is TGTGCCTGGAGCGCGGGACTAGCGGGCTTCTTCTTC.

This clone was picked up a small number of times. In DNA, the CDR3 is TGCGCCAGCAGCCTCGGGACTAGTCTCAATGAGCAGTTCTTC. Encoded protein: CASSLGTSLNEQFF. The rearrangement uses TRBV5-1 and TRBJ2-1, with TRBD2 matching over 8 bases. With V trimmed by 4 bases and J by 6 bases, 6 bases remained unmatched. The CDR3 extends over 14 amino acids. The germline gives CDR1 SGHRS, CDR2 YFSETQ.

This clone turned up a few times. CDR3 amino acids: CASSPSRGGTDEQYF. The CDR3 DNA sequence: TGCGCCAGCAGCCCATCCCGGGGGGGTACGGACGAGCAGTACTTC. The V and J genes are TRBV4-3 and TRBJ2-7; 8 positions match TRBD2. V lost 4 bases, J lost 5 bases, and 10 bases stayed unmatched. This CDR3 is 15 amino acids long. The germline CDR1 and CDR2 sequences are LGHNA and YSLEER.

This chain connects TRBV5-8 to TRBJ2-7; D is ambiguous. The CDR3 length is 14 residues. Germline values: CDR1 SGHTS, CDR2 YDEGEE. The V and J ends lost 4 bases and 1 base respectively, with 12 bases between them. The CDR3 spells CASSVRGVSYEQYF. The CDR3 coding sequence is TGTGCCAGCAGCGTGCGAGGCGTATCCTACGAGCAGTACTTC.